The 3 T cell receptor beta chains presented below share a single source sample, sequenced in a study of blood T cell repertoires in COVID-19. Data came from immunoSEQ multiplex PCR; TCRdb stores just in-frame clones and leaves some out. The profile shows 70,000 to 75,000 clones, over 75% of them singletons. Material for sequencing was peripheral blood. The receptors come from a human donor in a cohort sampled during active COVID-19.

The J gene is TRBJ2-7, the V gene TRBV21-1; TRBD1, the table's D call, lacks a check against the DNA. TRBV21-1 is assigned pseudogene status. This CDR3 region has 15 residues. The DNA of the CDR3 is TGTGCCAGCAGCAAAGGTGGACAGAGCTCCTACGAGCAGTACTTC. This sequence encodes CASSKGGQSSYEQYF.

The V gene is TRBV7-3, the J gene TRBJ2-2; 10 nucleotides agree with TRBD1. Germline CDR1 SGHTA, CDR2 FQGTGA. V gave up 2 bases and J gave up 7 bases; unmatched junction bases: 1. CDR3 length: 14 residues. The CDR3 DNA reads as TGTGCCAGCAGCTTAGGGACAGGGGTCGGGGAGCTGTTTTTT. It is translated as CASSLGTGVGELFF.

V is TRBV29-1 and J is TRBJ1-2; D possibly corresponds to TRBD1 (6 bases). There are 13 residues in the CDR3. V was trimmed by 6 bases and J by 6 bases, leaving 17 bases between them. Germline V lookup: CDR1 SQVTM, CDR2 ANQGSEA. The CDR3 is CSVGTTGSDGYTF. The CDR3 DNA reads TGCAGCGTCGGAACGACAGGCTCGGATGGCTACACCTTC. Based on the CDR3 plus reference TRBV29-1 and TRBJ1-2, the full variable domain is SAVISQKPSRDICQRGTSLTIQCQVDSQVTMMFWYRQQPGQSLTLIATANQGSEATYESGFVIDKFPISRPNLTFSTLTVSNMSPEDSSIYLCSVGTTGSDGYTFGSGTRLTVV.